This T cell receptor beta chain emerged from a study of beta chain features in type 1 diabetes. General study points: Junctions at VDJ sites from type 1 diabetes patients had fewer insertions and more deletions.

The germline V and J ends were trimmed by 3 bases and 6 bases, with 8 bases remaining between them. The CDR3 runs to 13 residues. Germline CDR1 is SNHLY and CDR2 is FYNNEI. Details on this clone: Antigen unknown.

Every bit of the isolated RNA underwent reverse transcription, so sequencing read expressed TCRB transcripts. Using immunoSEQ multiplex PCR, the repertoire was profiled, and TCRdb retains in-frame clones only, with some absent. This table holds about 410,000 clones, around 13% found once. Sequencing was carried out using naive CD4+ T cells from blood. V and J are TRBV2 and TRBJ2-2; D gene unclear. The origin of this receptor is a man younger than 45 in good health. CDR3 DNA: TGTGCCAGCAGTGATATTGAGCCCGGGGAGCTGTTTTTT. Protein product: CASSDIEPGELFF.